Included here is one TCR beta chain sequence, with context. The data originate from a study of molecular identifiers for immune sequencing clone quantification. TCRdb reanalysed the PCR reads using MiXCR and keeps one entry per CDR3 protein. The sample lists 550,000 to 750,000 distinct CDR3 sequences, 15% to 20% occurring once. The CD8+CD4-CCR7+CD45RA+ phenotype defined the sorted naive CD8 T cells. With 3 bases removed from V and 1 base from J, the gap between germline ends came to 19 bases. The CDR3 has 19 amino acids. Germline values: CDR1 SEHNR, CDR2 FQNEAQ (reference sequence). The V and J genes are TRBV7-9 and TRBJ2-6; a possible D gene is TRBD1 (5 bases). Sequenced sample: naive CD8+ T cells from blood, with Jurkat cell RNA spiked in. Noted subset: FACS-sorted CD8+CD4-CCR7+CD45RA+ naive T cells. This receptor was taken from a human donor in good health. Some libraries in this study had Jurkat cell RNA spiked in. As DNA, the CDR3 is TGTGCCAGCAGCTTCCAAGGGTGGCAGGGCGGATCTGGGGCCAACGTCCTGACTTTC. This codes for CASSFQGWQGGSGANVLTF.